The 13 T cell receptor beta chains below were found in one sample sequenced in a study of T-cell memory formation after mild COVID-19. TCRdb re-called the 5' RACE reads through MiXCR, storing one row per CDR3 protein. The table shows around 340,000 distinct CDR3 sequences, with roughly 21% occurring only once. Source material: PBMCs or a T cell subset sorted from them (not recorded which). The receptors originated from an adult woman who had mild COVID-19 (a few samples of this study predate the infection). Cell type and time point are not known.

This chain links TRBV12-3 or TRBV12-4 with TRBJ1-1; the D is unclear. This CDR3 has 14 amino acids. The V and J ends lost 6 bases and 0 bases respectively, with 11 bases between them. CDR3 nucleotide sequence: TGTGCCAGCAGCCCGACAAATTTGAACACTGAAGCTTTCTTT. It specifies CASSPTNLNTEAFF.

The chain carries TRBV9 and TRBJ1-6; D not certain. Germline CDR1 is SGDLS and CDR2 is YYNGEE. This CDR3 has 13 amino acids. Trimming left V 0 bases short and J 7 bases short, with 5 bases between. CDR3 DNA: TGTGCCAGCAGCGTAGGCGGGAATTCACCCCTCCACTTT. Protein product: CASSVGGNSPLHF.

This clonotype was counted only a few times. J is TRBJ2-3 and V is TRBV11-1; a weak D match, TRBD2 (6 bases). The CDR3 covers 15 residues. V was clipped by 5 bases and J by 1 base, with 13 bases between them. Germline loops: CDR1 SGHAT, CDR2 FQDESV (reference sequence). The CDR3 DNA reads TGTGCCAGCAGCCCCCCGGGAGAGGGCACAGATACGCAGTATTTT. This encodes CASSPPGEGTDTQYF. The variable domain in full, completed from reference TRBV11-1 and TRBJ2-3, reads EAEVAQSPRYKITEKSQAVAFWCDPISGHATLYWYRQILGQGPELLVQFQDESVVDDSQLPKDRFSAERLKGVDSTLKIQPAELGDSAMYLCASSPPGEGTDTQYFGPGTRLTVL.

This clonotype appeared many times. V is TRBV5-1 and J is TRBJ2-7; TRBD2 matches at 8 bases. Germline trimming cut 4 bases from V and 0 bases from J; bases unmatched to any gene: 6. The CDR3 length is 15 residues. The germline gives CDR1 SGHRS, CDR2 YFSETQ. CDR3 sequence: CASSMIAGSSYEQYF. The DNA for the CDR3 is TGCGCCAGCAGCATGATAGCGGGGAGCTCCTACGAGCAGTACTTC.

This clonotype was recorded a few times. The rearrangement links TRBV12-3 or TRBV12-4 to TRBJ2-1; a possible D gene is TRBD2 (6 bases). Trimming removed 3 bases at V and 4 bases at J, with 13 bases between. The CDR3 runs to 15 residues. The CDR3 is CASSFGSGGYNEQFF. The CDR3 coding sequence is TGTGCCAGCAGTTTCGGTAGTGGGGGGTACAATGAGCAGTTCTTC.

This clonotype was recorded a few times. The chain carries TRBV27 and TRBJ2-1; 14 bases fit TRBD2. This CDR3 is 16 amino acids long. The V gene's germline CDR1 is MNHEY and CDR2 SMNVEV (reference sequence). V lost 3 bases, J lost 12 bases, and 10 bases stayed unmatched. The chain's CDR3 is CASSFLGLAGVGGQFF. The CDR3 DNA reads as TGTGCCAGCAGTTTTCTGGGACTAGCGGGAGTCGGGGGGCAGTTCTTC.

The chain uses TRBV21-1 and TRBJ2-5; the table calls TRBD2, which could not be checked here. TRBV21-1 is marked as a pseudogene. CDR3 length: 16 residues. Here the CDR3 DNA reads TGTGCCAGCAGCAAAGTGCTGGCGGGGGGCAGGAAGACCCAGTACTTC. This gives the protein CASSKVLAGGRKTQYF.

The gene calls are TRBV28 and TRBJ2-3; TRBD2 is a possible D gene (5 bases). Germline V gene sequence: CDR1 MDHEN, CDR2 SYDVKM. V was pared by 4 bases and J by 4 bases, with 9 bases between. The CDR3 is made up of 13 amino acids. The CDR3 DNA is TGTGCCAGCAGTTACGCCGGGGCAGATACGCAGTATTTT. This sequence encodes CASSYAGADTQYF.

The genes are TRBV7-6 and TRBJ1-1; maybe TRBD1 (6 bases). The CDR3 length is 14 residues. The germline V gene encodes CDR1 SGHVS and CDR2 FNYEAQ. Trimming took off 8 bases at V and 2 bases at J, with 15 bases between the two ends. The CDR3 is CASATGGINTEAFF. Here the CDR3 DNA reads TGTGCCAGCGCAACGGGGGGCATCAACACTGAAGCTTTCTTT.

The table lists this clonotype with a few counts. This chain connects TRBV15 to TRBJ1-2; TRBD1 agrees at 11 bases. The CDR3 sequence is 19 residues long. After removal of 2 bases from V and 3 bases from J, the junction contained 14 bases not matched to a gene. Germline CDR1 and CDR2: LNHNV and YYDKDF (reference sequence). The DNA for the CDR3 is TGTGCCACCAGCAGACCGTGGAAAAGGACAGGGGGCGCGGACTATGGCTACACCTTC. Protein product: CATSRPWKRTGGADYGYTF.

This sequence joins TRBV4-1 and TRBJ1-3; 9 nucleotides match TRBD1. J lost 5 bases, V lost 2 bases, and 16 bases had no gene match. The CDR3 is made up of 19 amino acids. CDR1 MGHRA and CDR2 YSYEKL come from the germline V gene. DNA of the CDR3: TGCGCCAGCAGCCAACCAACTCTTCTAACCGGGACAGGGCGAAACACCATATATTTT. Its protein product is CASSQPTLLTGTGRNTIYF.

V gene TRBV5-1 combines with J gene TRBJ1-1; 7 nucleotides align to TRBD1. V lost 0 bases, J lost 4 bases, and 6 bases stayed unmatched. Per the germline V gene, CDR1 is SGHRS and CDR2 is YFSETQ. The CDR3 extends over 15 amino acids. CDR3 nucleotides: TGCGCCAGCAGCTTGGAAGGCAGGGGGGGCACTGAAGCTTTCTTT. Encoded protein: CASSLEGRGGTEAFF.

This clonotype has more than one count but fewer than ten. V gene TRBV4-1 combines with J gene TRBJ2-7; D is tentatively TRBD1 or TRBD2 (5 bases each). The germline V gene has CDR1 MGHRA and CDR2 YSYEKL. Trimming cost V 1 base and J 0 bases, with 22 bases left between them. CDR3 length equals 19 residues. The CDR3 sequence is CASSQGKRGVKSSSYEQYF. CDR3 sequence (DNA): TGCGCCAGCAGCCAAGGCAAACGAGGGGTTAAGAGTAGCTCCTACGAGCAGTACTTC.